One sample yielded the 6 T cell receptor beta chains listed below, sequenced in a study of shared clonotypes between healthy human individuals. The data were produced by immunoSEQ multiplex PCR, yet TCRdb's version contains in-frame clones alone and is incomplete. The sample has hundreds of thousands of clones, 98% seen once. The naive CD8 population came from CD45RO-negative cells selected for CCR7, without terminally differentiated effector memory CD45RA+ cells. What was sequenced was naive CD8+ T cells sorted from blood. Every receptor here comes from a man aged 25 to 40 in good health.

For this clone: Other nucleotide sequences in the sample specify the same CDR3. The chain combines TRBV9 with TRBJ1-2, with a tentative D call TRBD1 (5 bases). The CDR3 loop spans 10 amino acids. The germline CDR1 and CDR2 sequences are SGDLS and YYNGEE. Trimming shortened V by 6 bases and J by 7 bases, and 7 bases separated the two germline ends. The CDR3 reads CASTGTGYTF. Here the CDR3 DNA reads TGTGCCAGCACAGGGACTGGCTACACCTTC.

The chain combines TRBV7-6 with TRBJ1-5, with D possibly matching TRBD1 (5 bases). Trimming took 1 base from V and 4 from J, leaving 14 bases between them. Germline CDR1 is SGHVS and CDR2 is FNYEAQ. The CDR3 has 16 residues. The CDR3 nucleotides are TGTGCCAGCAGCTTAGGGCCCCGGGACCGAAATCAGCCCCAGCATTTT. Its translation: CASSLGPRDRNQPQHF.

This clone has only one observation. The genes are TRBV5-4 and TRBJ1-2, with TRBD1 matching over 9 bases. CDR3 size: 14 residues. Trimming removed 0 bases from V and 8 bases from J; junction bases left unmatched: 5. The germline V gene has CDR1 SGHNT and CDR2 YYREEE (reference sequence). Here the CDR3 DNA reads TGTGCCAGCAGCTTGGGGACAGGGGACAAAGGCTACACCTTC. Its translation is CASSLGTGDKGYTF.

V gene TRBV19 combines with J gene TRBJ1-2; D might be TRBD1 (5 bases). Germline-derived CDR1 and CDR2 are LNHDA and SQIVND (reference sequence). The CDR3 has 14 residues. Deletions cut 3 bases from V and 1 base from J, with 9 bases between. The CDR3 region is CASSIRGLNYGYTF. CDR3 in DNA: TGTGCCAGTAGTATTCGGGGCCTTAACTATGGCTACACCTTC. The variable domain in full, completed from reference TRBV19 and TRBJ1-2, reads DGGITQSPKYLFRKEGQNVTLSCEQNLNHDAMYWYRQDPGQGLRLIYYSQIVNDFQKGDIAEGYSVSREKKESFPLTVTSAQKNPTAFYLCASSIRGLNYGYTFGSGTRLTVV.

The V gene is TRBV9, the J gene TRBJ2-5; the match to TRBD1 covers 7 bases. This CDR3 is 13 amino acids long. Looked up from germline, CDR1 is SGDLS and CDR2 is YYNGEE. V shed 4 bases, J shed 4 bases, and the junction held 4 bases outside the gene matches. The CDR3 region is CASSLRTGETQYF. The DNA of the CDR3 is TGTGCCAGCAGCTTACGGACAGGAGAGACCCAGTACTTC.

Remarks on this clone: Other nucleotide sequences in the sample specify the same CDR3. The rearrangement uses TRBV4-1 and TRBJ2-3; D remains unclear. The CDR3 is made up of 15 amino acids. Germline-derived CDR1 and CDR2 are MGHRA and YSYEKL. Trimming removed 0 bases at V and 0 bases at J, with 7 bases between. CDR3 amino acids: CASSQDSPSTDTQYF. The CDR3 DNA follows: TGCGCCAGCAGCCAAGACAGCCCTAGCACAGATACGCAGTATTTT.